These 25 T cell receptor beta chains originate from one sample sequenced in a study of T cell responses to AZD1222 COVID-19 vaccine. Here immunoSEQ multiplex PCR was the method, and the copy in TCRdb shows in-frame clones only, minus some. The data hold 65,000 to 85,000 clones, with around 88% observed a single time. The material sequenced was peripheral blood, taken 28 days after the second dose of the MenACWY control vaccine. Receptors originate from an adult who received the MenACWY meningococcal vaccine as a control.

V is TRBV9 and J is TRBJ2-3; TRBD1 matches 9 bases. Per germline, CDR1 SGDLS and CDR2 YYNGEE. The ends lost 5 bases at V and 4 bases at J; junction bases unmatched: 8. This CDR3 has 15 amino acids. The CDR3: CASSRQGGGADTQYF. The CDR3, as DNA: TGTGCCAGCAGTAGACAGGGGGGTGGTGCAGATACGCAGTATTTT.

The V gene is TRBV7-9, the J gene TRBJ2-3; weak D call: TRBD2 (6 bases). The germline V gene has CDR1 SEHNR and CDR2 FQNEAQ (reference sequence). Trimming took 1 base from V and 13 from J, leaving 15 bases between them. This CDR3 spans 13 amino acids. Here the CDR3 DNA reads TGTGCCAGCAGCTTAGAACCCACTTGGGGGGAGTATTTT. Protein: CASSLEPTWGEYF.

The V gene is TRBV25-1, the J gene TRBJ2-5; D call uncertain. V dropped 1 base and J dropped 0 bases, with 6 bases sitting between them. The CDR3 runs to 14 residues. CDR1 and CDR2 from the germline V gene are MGHDK and SYGVNS. The CDR3 bases are TGTGCCAGCAGTGAATCGAGATACCAAGAGACCCAGTACTTC. This encodes CASSESRYQETQYF.

CDR3 amino acids: CASSLEGQVRYTF. CDR3 nucleotide sequence: TGCGCCAGCAGCTTGGAGGGACAGGTGCGCTACACCTTC. The chain combines TRBV5-1 with TRBJ1-2, with 8 bases lining up with TRBD1. The CDR3 is made up of 13 amino acids. Germline CDR1 SGHRS, CDR2 YFSETQ. V lost 0 bases, J lost 9 bases, and 4 bases stayed unmatched.

Points on this clone: One end of the junction does not line up with germline, which may come from a read error. The V call is TRBV2, the J call TRBJ1-1; 9 nucleotides agree with TRBD1. Germline V CDR1 and CDR2: SNHLY, FYNNEI. CDR3 length: 12 residues. The CDR3 DNA sequence: TGTGCCAGCACTCTCAACCGGGACAGGGCTGTCTTT. Its translation is CASTLNRDRAVF.

This chain joins TRBV28 and TRBJ1-5; D uncertain. CDR1 is MDHEN and CDR2 is SYDVKM in the germline V gene. The CDR3 loop spans 15 amino acids. Trimming shortened V by 8 bases and J by 2 bases, and 16 bases separated the two germline ends. CDR3 nucleotides: TGTGCCAGCGAACCGAGGGCGAGGGGCAATCAGCCCCAGCATTTT. Translation: CASEPRARGNQPQHF.

V gene TRBV6-1 combines with J gene TRBJ2-1; TRBD1 might be the D (6 bases). V was pared by 1 base and J by 4 bases, with 26 bases between. Germline V gene lookup returns CDR1 MNHNS and CDR2 SASEGT. The CDR3 spans 20 residues. The CDR3 is CASSEVQPFRTALIYNEQFF. The CDR3 nucleotides are TGTGCCAGCAGTGAAGTGCAACCATTTCGGACAGCCCTAATATACAATGAGCAGTTCTTC.

The chain joins TRBV25-1 to TRBJ1-5; no firm D call. With 4 bases removed from V and 4 bases from J, the gap between germline ends came to 17 bases. The CDR3 is 16 amino acids. CDR1 MGHDK and CDR2 SYGVNS come from the germline V gene. CDR3 coding DNA: TGTGCCAGCAGTGCAGGTAGCTTTTTGGGAAATCAGCCCCAGCATTTT. Residues: CASSAGSFLGNQPQHF.

V gene TRBV6-2 or TRBV6-3 combines with J gene TRBJ1-1; D ambiguous. This CDR3 is built from 14 residues. Trimming removed 0 bases at V and 7 bases at J, with 12 bases between. Germline V lookup: CDR1 MNHEY, CDR2 SVGEGT. CDR3 residues: CASSYSISGDEAFF. In DNA form, the CDR3 reads TGTGCCAGCAGTTACTCGATTTCGGGAGATGAAGCTTTCTTT.

The V and J genes are TRBV16 and TRBJ1-2; maybe TRBD1 (5 bases). Germline lookup yields CDR1 KGHSY and CDR2 FQNENV. V lost 0 bases and J lost 8, with 7 bases in between. The CDR3 has 12 amino acids. The CDR3 nucleotides are TGTGCCAGCAGCCAATCGGGGCAAGGCTACACCTTC. It encodes CASSQSGQGYTF.

The rearrangement joins TRBV3-1 (or the pseudogene TRBV3-2) to TRBJ2-2, with 10 nucleotides matching TRBD2. This CDR3 region has 17 residues. V shed 0 bases and J 6 bases; nucleotides not matched to a gene: 7. Germline CDR1 reads LGHDT; CDR2 reads YNNKEL (reference sequence). The CDR3, as DNA: TGTGCCAGCAGCCAAGAAATCAACAGCGGGGGGGCCGGGGAGCTGTTTTTT. Amino acid sequence: CASSQEINSGGAGELFF.

The chain recombines TRBV7-2 with TRBJ2-2; unclear D gene. CDR1 SGHTA and CDR2 FQGNSA come from the germline V gene. CDR3 size: 14 residues. The ends were cut back, 1 base at V and 3 bases at J, with 6 bases in the middle. CDR3 coding DNA: TGTGCCAGCAGCTTAGAACCATACACCGGGGAGCTGTTTTTT. Its translation: CASSLEPYTGELFF.

V gene TRBV6-5 combines with J gene TRBJ1-1; no clear D gene. Germline CDR1 is MNHEY and CDR2 is SVGAGI. The CDR3 spans 13 residues. V was pared by 6 bases and J by 1 base, with 9 bases between. For the CDR3, the DNA is TGTGCCAGCAGACCTAGACAGAACACTGAAGCTTTCTTT. Translated: CASRPRQNTEAFF.

The chain's CDR3 is CASRGDGGYGYTF. The CDR3 DNA follows: TGTGCCAGCAGAGGGGACGGTGGCTATGGCTACACCTTC. The chain has TRBV12-3 or TRBV12-4 and TRBJ1-2; D is possibly TRBD1 (5 bases). Trimming left V 6 bases short and J 4 bases short, with 12 bases between. CDR3 size: 13 residues.

The V and J genes are TRBV6-4 and TRBJ1-5; 8 bases align to TRBD1. The V gene's germline CDR1 is MRHNA and CDR2 SNTAGT. This CDR3 region has 14 residues. V lost 7 bases to trimming and J lost 9 bases; unmatched junction nucleotides: 11. The CDR3 region has the DNA TGTGCCAGCACCCTAGACAGGGGCGTTCGGCCCCAGCATTTT. Protein: CASTLDRGVRPQHF.

The rearrangement uses TRBV5-1 and TRBJ2-1; tentatively, D is TRBD2 (7 bases). Looked up from germline, CDR1 is SGHRS and CDR2 is YFSETQ. V was clipped by 2 bases and J by 3 bases, with 18 bases between them. The CDR3 length is 17 residues. The CDR3 DNA reads TGCGCCAGCAGCTTTTCTCACGCGGGGGCTATCTACAATGAGCAGTTCTTC. This encodes CASSFSHAGAIYNEQFF.

This clone was picked up one time. The V and J genes are TRBV3-1 (or the pseudogene TRBV3-2) and TRBJ2-2; D might be TRBD2 (6 bases). The germline V and J ends were trimmed by 4 bases and 2 bases, with 11 bases remaining between them. This CDR3 is 15 amino acids long. The V gene's germline CDR1 is LGHDT and CDR2 YNNKEL (reference sequence). The CDR3 spells CASSLGLSNTGELFF. CDR3 DNA: TGTGCCAGCAGCCTGGGACTTTCAAACACCGGGGAGCTGTTTTTT.

A single count supports this clone. The rearrangement joins TRBV2 to TRBJ2-1, with a weak D call TRBD2 (7 bases). The CDR3 consists of 15 residues. V was shortened by 4 bases and J by 4 bases, with 14 bases between the two germline ends. The germline V gene encodes CDR1 SNHLY and CDR2 FYNNEI. The CDR3 sequence: CASSAGGGAYNEQFF. The CDR3 DNA sequence: TGTGCCAGCAGTGCTGGTGGGGGGGCTTACAATGAGCAGTTCTTC.

This clone showed up just once. The rearrangement joins TRBV19 to TRBJ2-2; D gene ambiguous. Trimming shortened V by 3 bases and J by 0 bases, and 8 bases separated the two germline ends. Germline V gene sequence: CDR1 LNHDA, CDR2 SQIVND (reference sequence). CDR3 length: 15 amino acids. CDR3 bases: TGTGCCAGTAGTATTGTCTACGCGAACACCGGGGAGCTGTTTTTT. Protein: CASSIVYANTGELFF.

J is TRBJ2-3 and V is TRBV11-3, with D unresolved. There are 14 residues in the CDR3. Germline CDR1 reads SGHNT; CDR2 reads YENEEA. With 2 bases removed from V and 6 bases from J, the gap between germline ends came to 12 bases. The CDR3 DNA follows: TGTGCCAGCAGCTTAAGGTCTTTCTCGGATACGCAGTATTTT. This codes for CASSLRSFSDTQYF. Complete variable domain (other parts from reference TRBV11-3 and TRBJ2-3): EAGVVQSPRYKIIEKKQPVAFWCNPISGHNTLYWYLQNLGQGPELLIRYENEEAVDDSQLPKDRFSAERLKGVDSTLKIQPAELGDSAVYLCASSLRSFSDTQYFGPGTRLTVL.

V is TRBV7-8 and J is TRBJ1-1; D is unresolved. This CDR3 spans 14 amino acids. The germline CDR1 and CDR2 sequences are SGHVS and FQNEAQ. V was trimmed by 3 bases and J by 1 base, leaving 9 bases between them. The CDR3 nucleotides are TGTGCCAGCAGCTTTAGAGGACCGAACACTGAAGCTTTCTTT. Encoded protein: CASSFRGPNTEAFF.

The chain employs TRBV6-5 and TRBJ1-1; perhaps TRBD1 as D (5 bases). V shed 6 bases and J shed 8 bases, with 19 bases lying between them. The CDR3 runs 14 residues. CDR1 is MNHEY, CDR2 SVGAGI, per germline. The CDR3 DNA is TGTGCCAGCAGCATTAATCCCCAGGGTCTAGAAGCTTTCTTT. This encodes CASSINPQGLEAFF.

The chain is built from TRBV21-1 and TRBJ1-2; the table calls TRBD1, which could not be checked here. TRBV21-1 counts as a pseudogene. The CDR3 is made up of 16 amino acids. As DNA, the CDR3 is TGTGCCAGCAGCAAAGAACAGGAGCTAGCTAACTATGGCTACACCTTC. Translated, it gives CASSKEQELANYGYTF.

This clone was detected only a few times. The chain combines TRBV7-2 with TRBJ2-2; unclear D gene. Germline CDR1 reads SGHTA; CDR2 reads FQGNSA. The CDR3 length is 17 residues. V was shortened by 0 bases and J by 0 bases, with 11 bases between the two germline ends. The CDR3 region has the DNA TGTGCCAGCAGCTTAGCGGTGGGCACTTCGAACACCGGGGAGCTGTTTTTT. This sequence encodes CASSLAVGTSNTGELFF.

The genes are TRBV7-9 and TRBJ1-4; 12 nucleotides match TRBD1. The CDR3 is 15 amino acids. Germline trimming cut 1 base from V and 10 bases from J; bases unmatched to any gene: 4. Germline V CDR1 and CDR2: SEHNR, FQNEAQ (reference sequence). The CDR3 spells CASSLVGTGGGKLFF. For the CDR3, the DNA is TGTGCCAGCAGCTTAGTAGGGACAGGGGGCGGAAAACTGTTTTTT.